The next 29 T cell receptor beta chains were all read from a single sample in a study of blood T cell repertoires in COVID-19. TCRdb's copy holds only in-frame clones and misses some; the assay was immunoSEQ multiplex PCR. This table has some 140,000 clones, 85% to 90% appearing once. Sequenced material: peripheral blood. The source of these receptors is a man in his sixties or seventies with active COVID-19.

The V gene is TRBV5-4, the J gene TRBJ1-2, with a weak D call TRBD1 (5 bases). This CDR3 spans 14 amino acids. CDR1 SGHNT and CDR2 YYREEE come from the germline V gene (reference sequence). The V end was cut by 1 base, the J end by 2 bases, with 9 bases between. Here the CDR3 reads CASSLKGINYGYTF. Here the CDR3 DNA reads TGTGCCAGCAGCTTGAAGGGGATCAACTATGGCTACACCTTC. The whole variable domain, filled in from reference TRBV5-4 and TRBJ1-2, reads ETGVTQSPTHLIKTRGQQVTLRCSSQSGHNTVSWYQQALGQGPQFIFQYYREEENGRGNFPPRFSGLQFPNYSSELNVNALELDDSALYLCASSLKGINYGYTFGSGTRLTVV.

The V gene is TRBV6-4, the J gene TRBJ2-1, with 7 positions matching TRBD2. Trimming cost V 0 bases and J 4 bases; bases outside gene matches: 6. CDR3 length: 16 residues. The germline CDR1 and CDR2 sequences are MRHNA and SNTAGT. The CDR3 sequence: CASSDSGAGGYNEQFF. The DNA of the CDR3 is TGTGCCAGCAGTGACTCCGGGGCCGGGGGGTACAATGAGCAGTTCTTC.

V usage is TRBV7-3 and J usage is TRBJ2-1, with 8 bases fitting TRBD2. CDR3 length: 12 amino acids. CDR1 is SGHTA, CDR2 FQGTGA, per germline. Trimming at V came to 5 bases and at J to 10 bases, leaving 4 bases not matched to a gene. The CDR3, as DNA: TGTGCCAGCAGCAAAGCGGGAGACGAGCAGTTCTTC. This gives the protein CASSKAGDEQFF.

The chain links TRBV27 to TRBJ2-2, with D possibly being TRBD2 (6 bases). The V gene lost 6 bases and the J gene lost 0 bases, with 8 bases spanning the gap. The germline CDR1 and CDR2 sequences are MNHEY and SMNVEV (reference sequence). The CDR3 extends over 14 amino acids. The CDR3 DNA reads as TGTGCCAGCAGGGGGGGTACGAACACCGGGGAGCTGTTTTTT. It is translated as CASRGGTNTGELFF.

The rearrangement links TRBV11-3 to TRBJ2-2; TRBD2 might be the D (5 bases). The V end lost 5 bases, the J end lost 6 bases, and 7 bases lay between the germline ends. CDR1 and CDR2 (germline): SGHNT, YENEEA. The CDR3 has 12 amino acids. CDR3 residues: CASSPAAGELFF. The DNA for the CDR3 is TGTGCCAGCAGCCCAGCGGCCGGGGAGCTGTTTTTT.

The table lists this clone with a count of one. The CDR3: CASSVEGVLTGELFF. The DNA for the CDR3 is TGTGCCAGCAGCGTAGAAGGGGTCCTCACCGGGGAGCTGTTTTTT. The genes are TRBV9 and TRBJ2-2, with a tentative D call TRBD1 (5 bases). Trimming pared 0 bases from V and 4 bases from J, leaving 10 bases between. The CDR3 totals 15 residues. From germline, CDR1 is SGDLS and CDR2 YYNGEE.

The chain is built from TRBV19 and TRBJ2-7, with 8 bases fitting TRBD1. Looked up from germline, CDR1 is LNHDA and CDR2 is SQIVND (reference sequence). The V and J ends lost 2 bases and 3 bases, in that order; junction bases with no gene match: 3. The CDR3 spans 14 residues. CDR3 coding DNA: TGTGCCAGTAGTATATACAGGGGGTTCTACGAGCAGTACTTC. It yields the protein CASSIYRGFYEQYF. The whole variable domain, filled in from reference TRBV19 and TRBJ2-7, reads DGGITQSPKYLFRKEGQNVTLSCEQNLNHDAMYWYRQDPGQGLRLIYYSQIVNDFQKGDIAEGYSVSREKKESFPLTVTSAQKNPTAFYLCASSIYRGFYEQYFGPGTRLTVT.

The J gene is TRBJ2-7, the V gene TRBV7-3, with TRBD2 identical over 7 bases. Germline lookup yields CDR1 SGHTA and CDR2 FQGTGA. Trimming cost V 5 bases and J 7 bases; bases outside gene matches: 11. The CDR3 has 14 amino acids. CDR3 DNA sequence: TGTGCCAGCAGCCCCGGGACTAAAGCTACGGAGCAGTACTTC. Its protein product is CASSPGTKATEQYF. Complete variable domain (other parts from reference TRBV7-3 and TRBJ2-7): GAGVSQTPSNKVTEKGKYVELRCDPISGHTALYWYRQSLGQGPEFLIYFQGTGAADDSGLPNDRFFAVRPEGSVSTLKIQRTERGDSAVYLCASSPGTKATEQYFGPGTRLTVT.

Regarding this clone: Other DNA sequences in this specimen translate into the identical CDR3. V is TRBV20-1 and J is TRBJ2-5; tentative D call: TRBD1 (6 bases). Trimming left V 3 bases short and J 5 bases short, with 7 bases between. The CDR3 consists of 11 residues. Germline CDR1 DFQATT, CDR2 SNEGSKA (reference sequence). CDR3 DNA sequence: TGCAGTGCTAGGCAGGGGGAGACCCAGTACTTC. It yields the protein CSARQGETQYF.

This chain links TRBV28 with TRBJ1-1; TRBD1 agrees at 7 bases. The CDR3 is made up of 13 amino acids. CDR1 and CDR2 (germline): MDHEN, SYDVKM. J was trimmed by 4 bases and V by 3 bases; bases with no gene match: 2. The DNA of the CDR3 is TGTGCCAGCAGTTTGACAGGGCCCACTGAAGCTTTCTTT. This translates into CASSLTGPTEAFF.

This clone occurred a few times. The CDR3 bases are TGTGCCAGCAGACGAACACCGTTTGGCTACGAGCAGTACTTC. Amino acid sequence: CASRRTPFGYEQYF. The chain carries TRBV9 and TRBJ2-7; D is undetermined. Trimming left V 5 bases short and J 3 bases short, with 15 bases between. CDR1 and CDR2 (germline): SGDLS, YYNGEE. CDR3 size: 14 residues.

The chain recombines TRBV6-6 with TRBJ1-1; the D gene is possibly TRBD1 (5 bases). Trimming took off 0 bases at V and 5 bases at J, with 16 bases between the two ends. The CDR3 consists of 16 residues. CDR1 MNHNY and CDR2 SVGAGI come from the germline V gene (reference sequence). CDR3 loop: CASSYSQGTFRTEAFF. The CDR3 DNA is TGTGCCAGCAGTTACTCGCAGGGCACATTTAGGACTGAAGCTTTCTTT.

The rearrangement links TRBV9 to TRBJ1-5; D perhaps matches TRBD1 (5 bases). CDR1 is SGDLS, CDR2 YYNGEE, per germline. Trimming removed 3 bases at V and 4 bases at J, with 8 bases between. CDR3 length: 13 amino acids. CDR3 sequence (DNA): TGTGCCAGCAGCGCCCAGGGAAATCAGCCCCAGCATTTT. This codes for CASSAQGNQPQHF.

This chain uses TRBV20-1 with TRBJ2-7; D gene uncertain. Germline V gene lookup returns CDR1 DFQATT and CDR2 SNEGSKA (reference sequence). Trimming cost V 2 bases and J 6 bases, with 8 bases left between them. The CDR3 has 11 residues. CDR3 in DNA: TGCAGTGCTAGAAGGTACAGCGAGCAGTACTTC. As protein: CSARRYSEQYF.

The chain carries TRBV18 and TRBJ2-3, with a weak D call TRBD2 (5 bases). The V and J ends lost 5 bases and 3 bases respectively, with 9 bases between them. CDR3 length: 13 residues. Germline CDR1 is KGHSH and CDR2 is LQKENI. The CDR3 protein is CASSYTRTDTQYF. CDR3 nucleotides: TGTGCCAGCTCATATACTAGAACAGATACGCAGTATTTT.

The rearrangement joins TRBV9 to TRBJ2-1, with TRBD2 matching 9 bases. V was pared by 4 bases and J by 8 bases, with 16 bases of the junction left unmatched. CDR3 length: 17 residues. From germline, CDR1 is SGDLS and CDR2 YYNGEE. CDR3 loop: CASSPQGGGRARDEQFF. In nucleotides, the CDR3 is TGTGCCAGCAGCCCCCAGGGGGGCGGGAGGGCCCGAGATGAGCAGTTCTTC.

The gene calls are TRBV9 and TRBJ1-2; 7 nucleotides align to TRBD1. Germline-derived CDR1 and CDR2 are SGDLS and YYNGEE. V lost 4 bases, J lost 0 bases, and 3 bases stayed unmatched. The CDR3 has 14 amino acids. The CDR3 protein is CASSPQGANYGYTF. CDR3 nucleotide sequence: TGTGCCAGCAGCCCCCAGGGGGCTAACTATGGCTACACCTTC.

The CDR3 DNA sequence: TGTGCCAGCAGAAAAGGAGGCCAGAGGCCCCAGCATTTT. Protein sequence: CASRKGGQRPQHF. The chain uses TRBV28 and TRBJ1-5, with D unresolved. V was shortened by 6 bases and J by 9 bases, with 15 bases between the two germline ends. The CDR3 is 13 residues long. Germline CDR1 MDHEN, CDR2 SYDVKM.

The V call is TRBV24-1, the J call TRBJ2-7, with TRBD1 matching over 8 bases. The V gene's germline CDR1 is KGHDR and CDR2 SFDVKD. Trimming at V came to 5 bases and at J to 2 bases, leaving 10 bases not matched to a gene. The length of the CDR3 is 16 residues. CDR3 residues: CATSAGAGGLTYEQYF. CDR3 DNA: TGTGCCACCAGTGCCGGGGCAGGGGGCTTGACCTACGAGCAGTACTTC.

The chain combines TRBV5-1 with TRBJ2-7; TRBD1 agrees at 11 bases. CDR1 is SGHRS and CDR2 is YFSETQ in the germline V gene. The CDR3 has 14 residues. With 5 bases clipped from V and 2 bases from J, the junction kept 3 bases outside the gene matches. This CDR3 reads CASRRTGGTYEQYF. CDR3 bases: TGCGCCAGCAGAAGGACAGGGGGCACCTACGAGCAGTACTTC. Supplemented by reference TRBV5-1 and TRBJ2-7, the full variable domain reads KAGVTQTPRYLIKTRGQQVTLSCSPISGHRSVSWYQQTPGQGLQFLFEYFSETQRNKGNFPGRFSGRQFSNSRSEMNVSTLELGDSALYLCASRRTGGTYEQYFGPGTRLTVT.

This sequence joins TRBV27 and TRBJ2-1; 16 bases agree with TRBD2. The CDR3 is 15 residues long. V lost 3 bases to trimming and J lost 8 bases; unmatched junction nucleotides: 1. Per the germline V gene, CDR1 is MNHEY and CDR2 is SMNVEV (reference sequence). The CDR3 protein is CASSFGTSGRDEQFF. The CDR3 nucleotides are TGTGCCAGCAGTTTCGGGACTAGCGGGAGGGATGAGCAGTTCTTC.

The gene calls are TRBV10-2 and TRBJ1-1, with 7 bases matching TRBD1. V shed 8 bases and J 4 bases; nucleotides not matched to a gene: 10. The CDR3 covers 14 residues. Germline CDR1 WSHSY, CDR2 SAAADI. The CDR3 sequence: CASYPTGKTTEAFF. In DNA form, the CDR3 reads TGCGCCAGCTACCCGACAGGGAAGACCACTGAAGCTTTCTTT.

V is TRBV19 and J is TRBJ2-1; possible D gene TRBD1, 6 bases. Trimming shortened V by 3 bases and J by 2 bases, and 11 bases separated the two germline ends. CDR1 and CDR2 from the germline V gene are LNHDA and SQIVND (reference sequence). This CDR3 contains 15 residues. The CDR3 here is CASSISGTPYNEQFF. The CDR3 DNA reads as TGTGCCAGTAGTATTTCCGGGACACCCTACAATGAGCAGTTCTTC.

The genes are TRBV28 and TRBJ2-1, with 12 bases aligning to TRBD2. J was trimmed by 6 bases and V by 6 bases; bases with no gene match: 6. This CDR3 spans 15 amino acids. In germline, CDR1 is MDHEN, CDR2 SYDVKM. Here the CDR3 DNA reads TGTGCCAGCAGCGGACTAGCGGGAATCGGCAATGAGCAGTTCTTC. Protein sequence: CASSGLAGIGNEQFF.

V gene TRBV28 combines with J gene TRBJ2-7; TRBD2 is a possible D gene (6 bases). Germline-derived CDR1 and CDR2 are MDHEN and SYDVKM. The CDR3 sequence is 14 residues long. Trimming pared 3 bases from V and 0 bases from J, leaving 9 bases between. This CDR3 reads CASSFQGGSYEQYF. The CDR3 DNA follows: TGTGCCAGCAGTTTCCAGGGAGGCTCCTACGAGCAGTACTTC. Full variable domain (outside the CDR3, taken from reference TRBV28 and TRBJ2-7): DVKVTQSSRYLVKRTGEKVFLECVQDMDHENMFWYRQDPGLGLRLIYFSYDVKMKEKGDIPEGYSVSREKKERFSLILESASTNQTSMYLCASSFQGGSYEQYFGPGTRLTVT.

This chain links TRBV28 with TRBJ1-5; TRBD1 might be the D (5 bases). Germline lookup yields CDR1 MDHEN and CDR2 SYDVKM. The CDR3 is made up of 15 amino acids. The V and J ends lost 6 bases and 2 bases respectively, with 14 bases between them. The DNA for the CDR3 is TGTGCCAGCAGCCCGAGAACAGGTGGCAATCAGCCCCAGCATTTT. Protein: CASSPRTGGNQPQHF.

The chain recombines TRBV9 with TRBJ1-2; D perhaps matches TRBD1 (5 bases). The CDR3 spans 17 residues. V was pared by 4 bases and J by 2 bases, with 21 bases between. Germline CDR1 and CDR2: SGDLS and YYNGEE. The CDR3 protein is CASSPHQGLRLNYGYTF. The CDR3 nucleotides read TGTGCCAGCAGCCCACATCAGGGCCTTCGGCTCAACTATGGCTACACCTTC.

This sequence joins TRBV29-1 and TRBJ1-4; D is possibly TRBD1 (5 bases). This CDR3 spans 13 amino acids. V was clipped by 4 bases and J by 5 bases, with 11 bases between them. The germline gives CDR1 SQVTM, CDR2 ANQGSEA. The CDR3 nucleotides are TGCAGCGTTGGTGACAGACGGAATGAAAAACTGTTTTTT. Amino acids: CSVGDRRNEKLFF.

In its sample, this clone was seen once. The same CDR3 arises from other DNA sequences in this sample as well. The chain employs TRBV4-1 and TRBJ1-6, with unresolved D. The V gene's germline CDR1 is MGHRA and CDR2 YSYEKL. CDR3 size: 14 residues. V was trimmed by 1 base and J by 6 bases, leaving 7 bases between them. For the CDR3, the DNA is TGCGCCAGCAGCCAAGGCAGAGGTAATTCACCCCTCCACTTT. Translation: CASSQGRGNSPLHF.